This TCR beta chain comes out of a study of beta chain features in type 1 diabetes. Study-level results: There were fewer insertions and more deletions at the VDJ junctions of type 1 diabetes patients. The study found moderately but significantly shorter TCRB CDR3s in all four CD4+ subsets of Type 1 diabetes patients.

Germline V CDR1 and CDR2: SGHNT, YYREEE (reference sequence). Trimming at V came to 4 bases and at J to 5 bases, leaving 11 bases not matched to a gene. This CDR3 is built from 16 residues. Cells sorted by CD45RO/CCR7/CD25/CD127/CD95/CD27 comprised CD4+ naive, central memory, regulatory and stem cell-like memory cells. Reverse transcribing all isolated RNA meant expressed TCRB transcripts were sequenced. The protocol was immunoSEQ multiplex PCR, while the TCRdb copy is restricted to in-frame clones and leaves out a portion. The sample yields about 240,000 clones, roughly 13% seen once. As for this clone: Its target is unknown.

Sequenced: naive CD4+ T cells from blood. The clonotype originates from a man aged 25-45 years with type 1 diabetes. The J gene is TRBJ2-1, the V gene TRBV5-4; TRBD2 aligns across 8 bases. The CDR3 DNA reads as TGTGCCAGCAGCCCGGCCGTTACTAGCGGAAACAATGAGCAGTTCTTC. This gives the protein CASSPAVTSGNNEQFF.